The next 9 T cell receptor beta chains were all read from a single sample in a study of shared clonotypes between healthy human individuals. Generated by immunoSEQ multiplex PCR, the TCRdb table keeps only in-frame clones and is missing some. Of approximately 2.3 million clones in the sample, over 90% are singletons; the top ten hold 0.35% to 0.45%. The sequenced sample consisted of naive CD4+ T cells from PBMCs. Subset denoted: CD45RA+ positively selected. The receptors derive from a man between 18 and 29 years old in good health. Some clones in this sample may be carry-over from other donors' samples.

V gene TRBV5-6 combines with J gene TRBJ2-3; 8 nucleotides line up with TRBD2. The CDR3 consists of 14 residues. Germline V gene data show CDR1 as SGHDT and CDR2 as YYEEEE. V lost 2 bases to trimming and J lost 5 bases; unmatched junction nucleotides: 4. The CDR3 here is CASSFSGSGDTQYF. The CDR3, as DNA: TGTGCCAGCAGCTTCAGCGGGAGTGGAGATACGCAGTATTTT.

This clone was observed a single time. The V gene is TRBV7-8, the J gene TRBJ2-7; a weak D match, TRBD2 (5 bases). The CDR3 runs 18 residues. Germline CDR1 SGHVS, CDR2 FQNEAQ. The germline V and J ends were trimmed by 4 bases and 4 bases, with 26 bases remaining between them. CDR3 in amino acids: CASSSMLVARQGPYEQYF. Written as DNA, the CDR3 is TGTGCCAGCAGCTCCATGTTGGTAGCGCGACAAGGGCCTTACGAGCAGTACTTC. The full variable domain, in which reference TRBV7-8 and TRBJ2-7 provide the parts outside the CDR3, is GAGVSQSPRYKVAKRGQDVALRCDPISGHVSLFWYQQALGQGPEFLTYFQNEAQLDKSGLPSDRFFAERPEGSVSTLKIQRTQQEDSAVYLCASSSMLVARQGPYEQYFGPGTRLTVT.

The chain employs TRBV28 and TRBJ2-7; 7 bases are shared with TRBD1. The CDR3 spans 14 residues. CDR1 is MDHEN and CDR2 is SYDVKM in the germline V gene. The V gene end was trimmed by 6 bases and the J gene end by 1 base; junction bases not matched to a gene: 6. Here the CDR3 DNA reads TGTGCCAGCAGGAGAACAGGGGCGTCCTACGAGCAGTACTTC. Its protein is CASRRTGASYEQYF.

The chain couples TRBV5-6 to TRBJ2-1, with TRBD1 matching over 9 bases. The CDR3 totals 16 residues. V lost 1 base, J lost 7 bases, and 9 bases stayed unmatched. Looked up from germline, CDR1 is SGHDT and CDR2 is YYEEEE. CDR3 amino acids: CASSLLKQGARNEQFF. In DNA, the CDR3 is TGTGCCAGCAGCTTGTTGAAACAGGGGGCGAGGAATGAGCAGTTCTTC.

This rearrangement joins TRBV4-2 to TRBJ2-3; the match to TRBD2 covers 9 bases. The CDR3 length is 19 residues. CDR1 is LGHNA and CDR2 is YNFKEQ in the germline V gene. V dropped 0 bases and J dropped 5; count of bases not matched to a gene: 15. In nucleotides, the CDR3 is TGTGCCAGCAGCCAAGAAGAGGGGATGGAACTAGCGGGCAGAGATACGCAGTATTTT. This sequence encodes CASSQEEGMELAGRDTQYF.

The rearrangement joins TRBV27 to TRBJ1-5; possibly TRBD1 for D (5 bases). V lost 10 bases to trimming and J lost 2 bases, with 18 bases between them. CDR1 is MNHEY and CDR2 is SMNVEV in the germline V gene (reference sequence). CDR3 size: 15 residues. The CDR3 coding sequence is TGTGCCACCTCCCGGGGCCCCGATGGCAATCAGCCCCAGCATTTT. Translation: CATSRGPDGNQPQHF.

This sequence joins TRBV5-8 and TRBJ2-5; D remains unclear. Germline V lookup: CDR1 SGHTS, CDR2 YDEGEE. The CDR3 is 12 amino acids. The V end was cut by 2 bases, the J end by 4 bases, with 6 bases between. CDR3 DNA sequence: TGTGCCAGCAGCTTAACCGCAGAGACCCAGTACTTC. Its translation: CASSLTAETQYF.

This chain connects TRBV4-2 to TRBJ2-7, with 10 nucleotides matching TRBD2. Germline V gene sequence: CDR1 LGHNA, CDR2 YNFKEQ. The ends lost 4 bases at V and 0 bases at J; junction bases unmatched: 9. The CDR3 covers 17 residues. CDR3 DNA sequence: TGTGCCAGCAGCCGGGCTACTAGCGGGACTTACTCCTACGAGCAGTACTTC. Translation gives CASSRATSGTYSYEQYF.

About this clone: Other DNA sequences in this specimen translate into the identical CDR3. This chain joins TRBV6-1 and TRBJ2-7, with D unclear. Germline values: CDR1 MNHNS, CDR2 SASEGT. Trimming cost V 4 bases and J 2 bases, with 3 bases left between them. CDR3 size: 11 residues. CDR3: CASSVPYEQYF. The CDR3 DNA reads TGTGCCAGCAGTGTCCCCTACGAGCAGTACTTC.